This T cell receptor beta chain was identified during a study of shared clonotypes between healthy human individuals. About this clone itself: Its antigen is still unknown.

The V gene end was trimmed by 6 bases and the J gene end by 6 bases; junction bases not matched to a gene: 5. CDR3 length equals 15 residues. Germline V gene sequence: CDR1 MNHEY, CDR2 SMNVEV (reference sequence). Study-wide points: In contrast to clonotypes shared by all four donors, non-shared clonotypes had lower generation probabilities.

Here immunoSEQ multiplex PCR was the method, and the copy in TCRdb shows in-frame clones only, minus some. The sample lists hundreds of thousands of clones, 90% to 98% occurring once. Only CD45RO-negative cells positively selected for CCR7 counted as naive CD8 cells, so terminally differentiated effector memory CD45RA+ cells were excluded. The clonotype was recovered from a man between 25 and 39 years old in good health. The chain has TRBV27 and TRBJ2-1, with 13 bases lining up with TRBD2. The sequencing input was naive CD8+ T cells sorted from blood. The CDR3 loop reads CASSFGLAGVNEQFF. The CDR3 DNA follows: TGTGCCAGCAGCTTCGGACTAGCGGGAGTCAATGAGCAGTTCTTC.